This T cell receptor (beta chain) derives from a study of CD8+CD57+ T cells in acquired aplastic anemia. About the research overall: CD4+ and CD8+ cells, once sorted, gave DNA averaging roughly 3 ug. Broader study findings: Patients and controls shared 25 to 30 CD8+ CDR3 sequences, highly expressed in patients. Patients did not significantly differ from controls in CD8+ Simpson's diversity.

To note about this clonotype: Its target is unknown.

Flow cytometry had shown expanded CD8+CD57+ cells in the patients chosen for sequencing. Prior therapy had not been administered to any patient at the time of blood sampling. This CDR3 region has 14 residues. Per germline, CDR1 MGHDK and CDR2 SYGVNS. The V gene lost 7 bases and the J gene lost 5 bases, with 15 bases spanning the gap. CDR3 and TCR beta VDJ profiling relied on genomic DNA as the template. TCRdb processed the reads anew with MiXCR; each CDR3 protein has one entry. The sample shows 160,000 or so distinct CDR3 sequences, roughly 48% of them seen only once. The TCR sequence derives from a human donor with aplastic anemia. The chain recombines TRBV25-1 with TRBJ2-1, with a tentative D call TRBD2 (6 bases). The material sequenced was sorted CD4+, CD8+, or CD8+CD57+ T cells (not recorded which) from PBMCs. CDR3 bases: TGTGCCAGCAATATGGCGGGACCCCACAATGAGCAGTTCTTC. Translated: CASNMAGPHNEQFF.